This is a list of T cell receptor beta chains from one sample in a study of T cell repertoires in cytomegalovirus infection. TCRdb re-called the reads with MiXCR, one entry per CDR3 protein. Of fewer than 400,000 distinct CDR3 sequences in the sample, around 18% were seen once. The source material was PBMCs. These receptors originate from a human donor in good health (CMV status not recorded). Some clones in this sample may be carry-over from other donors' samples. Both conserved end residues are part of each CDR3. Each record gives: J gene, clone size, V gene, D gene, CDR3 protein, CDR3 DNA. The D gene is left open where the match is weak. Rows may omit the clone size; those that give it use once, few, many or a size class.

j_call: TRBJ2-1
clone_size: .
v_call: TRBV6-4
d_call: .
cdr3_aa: CASSQGVGDEQFF
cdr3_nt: TGTGCCAGCAGTCAAGGGGTGGGCGATGAGCAGTTCTTC

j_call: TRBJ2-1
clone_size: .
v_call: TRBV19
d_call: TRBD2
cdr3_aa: CASSREREGYEQFF
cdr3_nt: TGTGCCAGTAGTCGGGAGCGGGAGGGATATGAGCAGTTCTTC

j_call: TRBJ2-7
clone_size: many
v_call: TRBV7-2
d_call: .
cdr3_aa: CASSLSVWREQYF
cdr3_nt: TGTGCCAGCAGCTTATCGGTTTGGCGCGAGCAGTACTTC

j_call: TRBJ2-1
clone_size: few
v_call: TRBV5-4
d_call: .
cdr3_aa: CASSLDGVTSSYNEQFF
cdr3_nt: TGTGCCAGCAGCTTGGACGGTGTCACCAGCTCCTACAATGAGCAGTTCTTC

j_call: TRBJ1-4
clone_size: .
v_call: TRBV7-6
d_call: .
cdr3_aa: CASSSAWEGEKLFF
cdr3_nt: TGTGCCAGCAGCTCAGCTTGGGAGGGAGAAAAACTGTTTTTT

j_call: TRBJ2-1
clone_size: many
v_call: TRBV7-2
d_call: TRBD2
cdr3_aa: CASSVSGRASEQFF
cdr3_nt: TGTGCCAGCAGCGTTAGCGGGAGGGCCTCTGAGCAGTTCTTC

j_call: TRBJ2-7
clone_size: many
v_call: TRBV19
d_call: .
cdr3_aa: CASSIGVSEQYF
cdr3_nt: TGTGCCAGTAGTATCGGGGTTTCCGAGCAGTACTTC

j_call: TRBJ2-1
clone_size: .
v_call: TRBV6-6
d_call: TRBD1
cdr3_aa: CASSYGYRGAGKFF
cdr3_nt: TGTGCCAGCAGTTACGGATACAGGGGGGCTGGGAAGTTCTTC

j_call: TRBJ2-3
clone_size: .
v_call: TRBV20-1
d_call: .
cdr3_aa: CSARGQDTQYF
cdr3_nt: TGCAGTGCTAGGGGACAAGATACGCAGTATTTT

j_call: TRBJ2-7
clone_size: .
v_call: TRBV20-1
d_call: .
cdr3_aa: CSAREREGVGIYEQYF
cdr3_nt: TGCAGTGCTAGAGAGCGCGAGGGGGTGGGGATATACGAGCAGTACTTC

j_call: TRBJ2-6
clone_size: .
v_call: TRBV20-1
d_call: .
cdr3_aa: CSARSALSGANVLTF
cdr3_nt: TGCAGTGCTAGGTCAGCTCTCTCTGGGGCCAACGTCCTGACTTTC

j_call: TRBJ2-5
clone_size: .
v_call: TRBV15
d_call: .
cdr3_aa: CATSRDLETQYF
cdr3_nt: TGTGCCACCAGCAGAGATTTGGAGACCCAGTACTTC

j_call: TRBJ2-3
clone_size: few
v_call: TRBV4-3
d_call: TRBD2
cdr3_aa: CASSQGGSRTDTQYF
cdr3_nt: TGCGCCAGCAGCCAAGGCGGGAGTAGAACAGATACGCAGTATTTT

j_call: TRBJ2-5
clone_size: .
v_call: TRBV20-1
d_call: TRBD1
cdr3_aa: CSAESRGHGETQYF
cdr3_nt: TGCAGTGCCGAAAGCAGGGGGCATGGAGAGACCCAGTACTTC

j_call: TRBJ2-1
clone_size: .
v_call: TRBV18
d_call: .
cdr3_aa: CASSPPAGTGRHNEQFF
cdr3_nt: TGTGCCAGCTCACCACCGGCGGGGACTGGCCGGCACAATGAGCAGTTCTTC

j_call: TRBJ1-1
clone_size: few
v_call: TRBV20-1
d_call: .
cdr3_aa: CSARGVMNTEAFF
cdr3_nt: TGCAGTGCTAGGGGGGTCATGAACACTGAAGCTTTCTTT

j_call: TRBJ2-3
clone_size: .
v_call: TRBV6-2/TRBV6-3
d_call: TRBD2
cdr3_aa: CASRSRLAGVTDTQYF
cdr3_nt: TGTGCCAGCAGGTCTCGACTAGCGGGAGTCACAGATACGCAGTATTTT

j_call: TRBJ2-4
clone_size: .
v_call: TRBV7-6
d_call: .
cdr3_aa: CASSDAKNIQYF
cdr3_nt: TGTGCCAGCAGCGATGCCAAAAACATTCAGTACTTC

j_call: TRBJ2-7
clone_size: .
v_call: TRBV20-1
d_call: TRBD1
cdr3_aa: CSATTGNDGFYEQYF
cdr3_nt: TGCAGTGCAACGACAGGGAATGATGGGTTCTACGAGCAGTACTTC

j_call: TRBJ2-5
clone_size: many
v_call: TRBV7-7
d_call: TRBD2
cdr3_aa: CASSRGLAVETQYF
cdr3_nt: TGTGCCAGCAGTCGGGGACTAGCGGTAGAGACCCAGTACTTC

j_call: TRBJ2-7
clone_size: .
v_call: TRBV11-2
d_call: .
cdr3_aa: CASSQSYYEQYF
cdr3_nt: TGTGCCAGCAGCCAATCTTATTACGAGCAGTACTTC

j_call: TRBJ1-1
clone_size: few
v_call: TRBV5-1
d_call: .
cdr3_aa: CASSLKGTEAFF
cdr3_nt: TGCGCCAGCAGCTTGAAAGGAACTGAAGCTTTCTTT

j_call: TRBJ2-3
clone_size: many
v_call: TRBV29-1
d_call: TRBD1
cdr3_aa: CSVDRGSRTDTQYF
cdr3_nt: TGCAGCGTCGACAGGGGTTCTCGCACAGATACGCAGTATTTT

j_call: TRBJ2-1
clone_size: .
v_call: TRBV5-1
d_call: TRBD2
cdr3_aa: CASSLLGEGYNEQFF
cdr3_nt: TGCGCCAGCAGCTTGCTGGGGGAGGGCTACAATGAGCAGTTCTTC

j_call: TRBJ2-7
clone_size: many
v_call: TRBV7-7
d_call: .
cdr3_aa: CASSLARGTEQYF
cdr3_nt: TGTGCCAGCAGCTTAGCGCGTGGGACCGAGCAGTACTTC

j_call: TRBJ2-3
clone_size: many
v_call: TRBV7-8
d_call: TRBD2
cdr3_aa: CASSFEDGQRGSSTDTQYF
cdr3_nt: TGTGCCAGCAGCTTTGAGGATGGTCAGCGGGGTTCTAGCACAGATACGCAGTATTTT

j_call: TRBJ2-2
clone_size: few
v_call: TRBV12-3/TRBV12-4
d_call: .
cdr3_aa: CASSLAGQVAGELFF
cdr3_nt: TGTGCCAGCAGTTTAGCGGGTCAGGTGGCCGGGGAGCTGTTTTTT

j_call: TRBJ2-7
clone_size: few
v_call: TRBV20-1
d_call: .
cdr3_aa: CSARSQGLSYEQYF
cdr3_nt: TGCAGTGCTAGATCACAGGGATTATCCTACGAGCAGTACTTC

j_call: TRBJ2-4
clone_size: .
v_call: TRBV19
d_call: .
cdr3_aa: CASSTPGVAKNIQYF
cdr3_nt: TGTGCCAGTAGTACCCCAGGGGTAGCCAAAAACATTCAGTACTTC

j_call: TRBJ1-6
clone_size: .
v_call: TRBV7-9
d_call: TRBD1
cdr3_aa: CASSLRDSLNSPLHF
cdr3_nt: TGTGCCAGCAGCCTACGGGACAGTCTTAATTCACCCCTCCACTTT

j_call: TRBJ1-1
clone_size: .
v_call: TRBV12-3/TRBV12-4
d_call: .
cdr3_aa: CASTRRNVQEAFF
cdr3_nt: TGTGCCTCCACCCGGAGGAACGTTCAAGAAGCTTTCTTT

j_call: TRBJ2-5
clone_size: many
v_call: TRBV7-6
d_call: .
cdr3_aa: CASGVRPQETQYF
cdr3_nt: TGTGCCAGCGGGGTTAGGCCCCAAGAGACCCAGTACTTC

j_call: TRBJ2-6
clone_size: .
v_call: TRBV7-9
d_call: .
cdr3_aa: CASSLSLPGANVLTF
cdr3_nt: TGTGCCAGCAGCTTGAGTTTGCCTGGGGCCAACGTCCTGACTTTC

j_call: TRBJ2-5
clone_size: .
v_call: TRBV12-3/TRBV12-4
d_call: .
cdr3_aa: CASSTGRLIETQYF
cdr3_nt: TGTGCCAGCAGTACTGGACGGCTCATAGAGACCCAGTACTTC

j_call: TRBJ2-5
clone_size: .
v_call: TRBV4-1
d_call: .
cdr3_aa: CASSQESAYQETQYF
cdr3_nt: TGCGCCAGCAGCCAAGAGTCGGCGTACCAAGAGACCCAGTACTTC

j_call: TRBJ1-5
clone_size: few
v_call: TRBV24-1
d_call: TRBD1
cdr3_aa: CATGSSPGPLGQGAGISNQPQHF
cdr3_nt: TGTGCCACCGGGAGCAGTCCCGGGCCCCTGGGACAGGGGGCCGGGATTAGCAATCAGCCCCAGCATTTT